A single sample is the source of the 20 T cell receptor beta chains below, sequenced in a study of read filtering for tumor transcriptome and immune sequencing. From about 400 ng of RNA, a library with molecular barcoded alpha/delta and beta/gamma adaptors was made. Via MiXCR, TCRdb re-called the reads, giving one row per CDR3 protein. Counted here are approximately 90,000 distinct CDR3 sequences, over 9% occurring once; the ten biggest clones make up about 15%. The sequencing input was a population of CD138-negative cells sorted from bone marrow. These receptors all stem from a donor at least 40 years old with multiple myeloma.

The chain combines TRBV12-3 or TRBV12-4 with TRBJ2-2, with D tentatively TRBD2 (5 bases). Trimming removed 6 bases at V and 5 bases at J, with 13 bases between. The CDR3 totals 14 residues. The CDR3: CASSPGLRTGELFF. As DNA, the CDR3 is TGTGCCAGCAGCCCCGGACTGAGGACCGGGGAGCTGTTTTTT.

This clonotype was seen many times. The rearrangement uses TRBV7-2 and TRBJ2-1; D is undetermined. The CDR3 consists of 13 residues. Germline lookup yields CDR1 SGHTA and CDR2 FQGNSA. V gave up 5 bases and J gave up 8 bases, with 13 bases separating them. The CDR3 region has the DNA TGTGCCAGCAGCGGATACAGCTCCGATGAGCAGTTCTTC. This gives the protein CASSGYSSDEQFF.

This clonotype was counted ten times or more. The CDR3 loop reads CASSPQRSSYNEQFF. The CDR3 bases are TGTGCCAGCAGCCCCCAGCGGAGCTCCTACAATGAGCAGTTCTTC. The chain uses TRBV7-3 and TRBJ2-1; weak D call: TRBD2 (5 bases). The germline V gene has CDR1 SGHTA and CDR2 FQGTGA. Trimming removed 5 bases at V and 0 bases at J, with 11 bases between. This CDR3 has 15 residues.

This clonotype was found many times. The rearrangement joins TRBV28 to TRBJ2-6; D is ambiguous. The germline V gene has CDR1 MDHEN and CDR2 SYDVKM. Trimming removed 6 bases at V and 0 bases at J, with 12 bases between. The CDR3 contains 16 residues. CDR3 amino acids: CASRDATRSGANVLTF. Written as DNA, the CDR3 is TGTGCCAGCAGAGACGCCACCCGCTCTGGGGCCAACGTCCTGACTTTC.

This clonotype was found many times. The CDR3 DNA sequence: TGCAGCGTTAATCGTGGGGTCAATGAGCAGTTCTTC. Its protein is CSVNRGVNEQFF. The chain couples TRBV29-1 to TRBJ2-1; no reliable D call. This CDR3 has 12 amino acids. CDR1 and CDR2 (germline): SQVTM, ANQGSEA. Trimming took off 5 bases at V and 6 bases at J, with 11 bases between the two ends.

This clonotype was picked up many times. The genes are TRBV20-1 and TRBJ1-1; D might be TRBD1 (5 bases). The length of the CDR3 is 13 residues. CDR1 is DFQATT, CDR2 SNEGSKA, per germline (reference sequence). The V end lost 4 bases, the J end lost 1 base, and 10 bases lay between the germline ends. CDR3 in DNA: TGCAGTGCTAACCGACAGCAGAACACTGAAGCTTTCTTT. This codes for CSANRQQNTEAFF.

A word on this clonotype: This probably arose from a read error, given a far larger clone one base away. This rearrangement joins TRBV7-2 to TRBJ2-1; 9 positions agree with TRBD1. Losses at the gene ends were 5 bases for V and 6 bases for J; bases not matched to a gene: 8. The CDR3 totals 15 residues. The V gene's germline CDR1 is SGHTA and CDR2 FQGNSA. The CDR3 loop reads CASSNYRGRGNEQFF. Written as DNA, the CDR3 is TGTGCCAGCAGCAATTACAGGGGGCGGGGCAATGAGCAGTTCTTC.

About this clonotype: A much larger clone sits a single nucleotide away, making a read error possible. The missing conserved phenylalanine or tryptophan at the end of this CDR3 makes a read error likely. The rearrangement joins TRBV7-8 to TRBJ2-5; D is perhaps TRBD1 (6 bases). Trimming shortened V by 0 bases and J by 3 bases, and 20 bases separated the two germline ends. Germline CDR1 SGHVS, CDR2 FQNEAQ. The CDR3 length is 18 residues. CDR3 bases: TGTGCCAGCAGCTTAGCCCTCACAGGGACGGGATGGGAAGAGACCCAGTACTCC. Protein product: CASSLALTGTGWEETQYS.

There are many counts of this clonotype. The rearrangement links TRBV20-1 to TRBJ1-1; no clear D gene. V gave up 3 bases and J gave up 1 base, with 9 bases separating them. The CDR3 totals 13 residues. CDR1 and CDR2 (germline): DFQATT, SNEGSKA (reference sequence). The DNA of the CDR3 is TGCAGTGCTAGCCGATCACAGAACACTGAAGCTTTCTTT. It is translated as CSASRSQNTEAFF.

This clonotype has ten or more counts. V and J are TRBV2 and TRBJ2-1, with D possibly matching TRBD1 (6 bases). This CDR3 contains 15 residues. CDR1 and CDR2 (germline): SNHLY, FYNNEI. V was trimmed by 2 bases and J by 0 bases, leaving 8 bases between them. The chain's CDR3 is CASSERQDSYNEQFF. In DNA form, the CDR3 reads TGTGCCAGCAGTGAACGACAGGACTCCTACAATGAGCAGTTCTTC.

This clonotype was seen many times. V is TRBV11-2 and J is TRBJ2-1, with 11 bases that match TRBD2. Germline values: CDR1 SGHAT, CDR2 FQNNGV. This CDR3 is built from 17 residues. V lost 6 bases, J lost 10 bases, and 17 bases stayed unmatched. The CDR3 nucleotides read TGTGCCAGCAGTCCACCAATGGGGCTAGCGGGAGGATACGAGCAGTTCTTC. Protein product: CASSPPMGLAGGYEQFF.

About this clonotype itself: This clone may be a read error of a much larger clone one base away. V and J are TRBV9 and TRBJ2-1, with D uncertain. The CDR3 is 12 amino acids. CDR1 is SGDLS, CDR2 YYNGEE, per germline. The CDR3 here is CAGSAQPNEQFF. The CDR3 DNA sequence: TGTGCCGGCAGCGCCCAGCCGAATGAGCAGTTCTTC. Based on the CDR3 plus reference TRBV9 and TRBJ2-1, the full variable domain is DSGVTQTPKHLITATGQRVTLRCSPRSGDLSVYWYQQSLDQGLQFLIQYYNGEERAKGNILERFSAQQFPDLHSELNLSSLELGDSALYFCAGSAQPNEQFFGPGTRLTVL.

This clonotype was counted ten times or more. The chain employs TRBV12-3 or TRBV12-4 and TRBJ1-1, with D unclear. V was trimmed by 4 bases and J by 6 bases, leaving 9 bases between them. The length of the CDR3 is 12 residues. This CDR3 reads CASSSSPSEAFF. CDR3 bases: TGTGCCAGCAGTTCCTCCCCGTCTGAAGCTTTCTTT.

This clonotype came up many times. This chain uses TRBV6-2 or TRBV6-3 with TRBJ2-1; D call uncertain. V lost 1 base and J lost 8, with 6 bases in between. The CDR3 runs 12 residues. CDR1 and CDR2 (germline): MNHEY, SVGEGT. In nucleotides, the CDR3 is TGTGCCAGCAGTTACTACCTCGATGAGCAGTTCTTC. Its translation: CASSYYLDEQFF.

This clonotype was observed many times. The rearrangement joins TRBV12-3 or TRBV12-4 to TRBJ2-1; 8 positions agree with TRBD2. The CDR3 runs 14 residues. Trimming took 8 bases from V and 7 from J; bases not matched to a gene: 10. DNA of the CDR3: TGTGCCAGCCTGGACAGCGGGAGTAAGAATGAGCAGTTCTTC. It codes for CASLDSGSKNEQFF.

At least ten counts were recorded for this clonotype. The rearrangement joins TRBV20-1 to TRBJ2-5, with D possibly being TRBD2 (6 bases). The CDR3 loop spans 15 amino acids. Trimming took off 0 bases at V and 5 bases at J, with 16 bases between the two ends. Germline lookup yields CDR1 DFQATT and CDR2 SNEGSKA (reference sequence). CDR3 sequence reads: CSARDAGGAGETQYF. The CDR3 DNA is TGCAGTGCTAGAGATGCCGGTGGGGCGGGGGAGACCCAGTACTTC.

This clonotype was detected a few times. The V gene is TRBV7-9, the J gene TRBJ1-2; TRBD1 might be the D (5 bases). CDR1 is SEHNR and CDR2 is FQNEAQ in the germline V gene (reference sequence). V lost 5 bases and J lost 6, with 16 bases in between. This CDR3 has 14 residues. The DNA of the CDR3 is TGTGCCAGCAGCCAAGGGACGGCTGTCCATGGCTACACCTTC. Its translation is CASSQGTAVHGYTF.

This clonotype was recorded at least ten times. V usage is TRBV7-2 and J usage is TRBJ2-1; the D gene is possibly TRBD1 (6 bases). The CDR3 consists of 14 residues. V lost 4 bases and J lost 4, with 11 bases in between. Germline V gene data show CDR1 as SGHTA and CDR2 as FQGNSA. Here the CDR3 reads CASSSPGQYNEQFF. The CDR3 nucleotides are TGTGCCAGCAGCTCACCGGGACAATACAATGAGCAGTTCTTC.

This clonotype has a count of ten or more. This rearrangement joins TRBV20-1 to TRBJ2-7; D not certain. V lost 3 bases, J lost 0 bases, and 9 bases lay in between. Germline V gene data show CDR1 as DFQATT and CDR2 as SNEGSKA (reference sequence). This CDR3 region has 13 residues. The CDR3 DNA is TGCAGTGCTAGGGACCCCAACTCCTACGAGCAGTACTTC. Encoded protein: CSARDPNSYEQYF.

This clonotype was recorded many times. The genes are TRBV7-2 and TRBJ1-5; no clear D. V was trimmed by 3 bases and J by 0 bases, leaving 3 bases between them. Germline V gene lookup returns CDR1 SGHTA and CDR2 FQGNSA. This CDR3 contains 13 residues. The CDR3 region is CASSFSSNQPQHF. The CDR3, as DNA: TGTGCCAGCAGCTTTTCTAGCAATCAGCCCCAGCATTTT.